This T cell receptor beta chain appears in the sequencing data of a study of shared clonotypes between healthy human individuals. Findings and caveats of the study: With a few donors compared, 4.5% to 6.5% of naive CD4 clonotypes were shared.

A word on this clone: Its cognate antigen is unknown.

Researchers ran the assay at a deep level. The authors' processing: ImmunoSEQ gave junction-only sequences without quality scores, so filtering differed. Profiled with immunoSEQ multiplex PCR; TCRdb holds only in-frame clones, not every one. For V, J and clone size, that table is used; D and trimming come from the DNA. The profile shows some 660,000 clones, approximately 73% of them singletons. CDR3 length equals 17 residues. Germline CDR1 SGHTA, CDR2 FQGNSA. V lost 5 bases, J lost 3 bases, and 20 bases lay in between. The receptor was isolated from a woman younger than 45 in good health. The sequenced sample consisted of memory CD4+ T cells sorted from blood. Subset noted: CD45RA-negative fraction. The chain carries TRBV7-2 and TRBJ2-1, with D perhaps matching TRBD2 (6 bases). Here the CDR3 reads CASSPWVAAELYNEQFF. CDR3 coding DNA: TGTGCCAGCAGCCCCTGGGTAGCGGCGGAACTCTACAATGAGCAGTTCTTC.